This T cell receptor beta chain appears in the sequencing data of a study of Ad26.COV2.S vaccination and SARS-CoV-2 variants. Looking at the study overall: Enrollment placed the donor in the COV1001 Ad26.COV2.S trial arm. By the intramuscular route, Ad26.COV2.S was given once, or twice 56 days apart.

This table comes from immunoSEQ multiplex PCR, and its TCRdb copy is limited to in-frame clones, with some not included. This table holds some 300,000 clones, about 86% found once. This clone was detected once. The CDR3 length is 12 residues. With 0 bases removed from V and 7 bases from J, the gap between germline ends came to 9 bases. CDR1 GTSNPN and CDR2 SVGIG come from the germline V gene (reference sequence). Treatment defined: around 19 received Ad26.COV2.S at low or high dose, single or two shots; about 5 received placebo; per-sample allocation not given. Repertoires come from day 63 after the first vaccine or placebo injection. Expression of Wuhan-strain SARS-CoV-2 spike came from the Ad26 vector that formed the vaccine.

This chain links TRBV30 with TRBJ1-1; D gene unclear. Sequences were derived from peripheral blood, sampled in a trial of Ad26.COV2.S vaccine versus placebo. This receptor was obtained from a person between 18 and 59 years old who received the Ad26.COV2.S COVID-19 vaccine or a placebo. The CDR3 protein is CAWSVRGNEAFF. CDR3 in DNA: TGTGCCTGGAGTGTACGGGGTAATGAAGCTTTCTTT.